This TCR beta chain was captured in a study of CD8 T cells in ankylosing spondylitis. The table lists this clonotype with a few counts. Antigen unknown. The V gene lost 2 bases and the J gene lost 2 bases, with 10 bases spanning the gap. Germline values: CDR1 SGHDT, CDR2 YYEEEE. The CDR3 covers 14 residues. Study-level findings and limits: It was reported that disease-linked clones were significantly enriched in matched ankylosing spondylitis synovial fluid. In ankylosing spondylitis blood, a motif of eight highly homologous TCR beta variants appeared characteristic.

TCRdb called the 5' RACE reads again in MiXCR, with one record for every CDR3 protein. The table shows 200,000 to 250,000 distinct CDR3 sequences, with 32% occurring only once. This chain links TRBV5-6 with TRBJ1-1; D gene ambiguous. The sequencing input was blood, either unsorted or a sorted T cell fraction (not recorded which). The sequence was obtained from a male donor with ankylosing spondylitis or in good health (not recorded which). Written as DNA, the CDR3 is TGTGCCAGCAGCTTATTGGAGCGCAACACTGAAGCTTTCTTT. It translates to CASSLLERNTEAFF.